The 9 T cell receptor beta chains reported below all come from one sample, sequenced in a study of blood T cells in healthy people across ages. Using a J-beta primer mix together with a sample-barcoded 5' primer, a second PCR was run for roughly 6 to 11 cycles. A single record per CDR3 protein comes from TCRdb applying MiXCR to the 5' RACE reads. The table records over 600,000 distinct CDR3 sequences, roughly 41% of them present only once. The source material was blood. These receptors were obtained from a man older than 75 in good health.

The J gene is TRBJ1-1, the V gene TRBV30, with D perhaps TRBD1 (6 bases). Germline CDR1 and CDR2: GTSNPN and SVGIG (reference sequence). Trimming cost V 3 bases and J 6 bases, with 17 bases left between them. CDR3 length: 14 residues. This CDR3 reads CAWSPPRGIAEAFF. The CDR3 coding sequence is TGTGCCTGGAGCCCACCAAGGGGGATAGCTGAAGCTTTCTTT.

There are a few counts of this clonotype. This rearrangement joins TRBV5-1 to TRBJ2-7, with D possibly TRBD1 on 6 matching bases. Deletions cut 3 bases from V and 1 base from J, with 11 bases between. The CDR3 loop spans 14 amino acids. The germline V gene has CDR1 SGHRS and CDR2 YFSETQ. In nucleotides, the CDR3 is TGCGCCAGCAGCTCTTCGGGACAATCCTACGAGCAGTACTTC. This encodes CASSSSGQSYEQYF.

The rearrangement joins TRBV7-9 to TRBJ1-1; the D gene is possibly TRBD1 (6 bases). V gave up 2 bases and J gave up 0 bases, with 10 bases separating them. Germline CDR1 and CDR2: SEHNR and FQNEAQ (reference sequence). This CDR3 is 15 amino acids long. The CDR3 spells CASSLRQVLNTEAFF. The CDR3 DNA follows: TGTGCCAGCAGCTTACGACAGGTGCTGAACACTGAAGCTTTCTTT.

V usage is TRBV20-1 and J usage is TRBJ2-3, with 12 bases that match TRBD2. Germline CDR1 reads DFQATT; CDR2 reads SNEGSKA (reference sequence). The J segment lost 2 bases and the V segment lost 1 base, leaving 4 bases of the junction unmatched. The CDR3 is 16 residues long. As DNA, the CDR3 is TGCAGTGCTAGAGTCACTAGCGGGGGGCCCACAGATACGCAGTATTTT. Translated, it gives CSARVTSGGPTDTQYF.

In regard to this clonotype: A read error is possible here, since a much larger clone lies one base away. The J gene is TRBJ2-1, the V gene TRBV5-4, with D unresolved. Looked up from germline, CDR1 is SGHNT and CDR2 is YYREEE (reference sequence). V lost 0 bases, J lost 3 bases, and 16 bases lay in between. The CDR3 contains 17 residues. CDR3 amino acids: CASSLDHRVLSYNEQFF. CDR3 in DNA: TGTGCCAGCAGCTTGGATCATCGGGTACTTAGCTACAATGAGCAGTTCTTC.

The chain recombines TRBV7-9 with TRBJ2-5; a weak D match, TRBD1 (5 bases). Germline assignment: CDR1 SEHNR and CDR2 FQNEAQ (reference sequence). The CDR3 covers 14 residues. The V and J ends lost 8 bases and 1 base respectively, with 14 bases between them. The CDR3 sequence is CASRRGGAQETQYF. The CDR3 coding sequence is TGTGCCAGCCGCCGTGGTGGGGCCCAAGAGACCCAGTACTTC.

The chain has TRBV20-1 and TRBJ2-3; 16 bases agree with TRBD2. Germline V gene sequence: CDR1 DFQATT, CDR2 SNEGSKA (reference sequence). There are 16 residues in the CDR3. The junction had 9 bases not matched to a gene; V was cut back by 4 bases and J by 8 bases. The CDR3: CSATGGLAGGQGTQYF. CDR3 sequence (DNA): TGCAGTGCTACCGGGGGACTAGCGGGAGGGCAGGGTACGCAGTATTTT.

The CDR3 nucleotides read TGTGCCAGCAGCCCAGGTGCGCGGGGCACTGAAGCTTTCTTT. It yields the protein CASSPGARGTEAFF. This rearrangement joins TRBV3-1 to TRBJ1-1, with D uncertain. Germline values: CDR1 LGHDT, CDR2 YNNKEL (reference sequence). The CDR3 contains 14 residues. V was pared by 4 bases and J by 4 bases, with 13 bases between.

The chain has TRBV5-1 and TRBJ2-3, with 11 bases that match TRBD2. The V and J ends lost 0 bases and 5 bases, in that order; junction bases with no gene match: 2. Per the germline V gene, CDR1 is SGHRS and CDR2 is YFSETQ. This CDR3 has 15 amino acids. The CDR3 nucleotides read TGCGCCAGCAGCTTGGAGCTAGCGGGAGGAGATACGCAGTATTTT. Amino acid sequence: CASSLELAGGDTQYF.